This TCR beta chain was obtained from a study of T cell repertoires in cytomegalovirus infection. Study summary: Evidence of both CMV infection and a matching HLA type came from public TCR beta signatures.

Germline-derived CDR1 and CDR2 are SNHLY and FYNNEI. The trim removed 4 bases at V and 4 bases at J, leaving 3 bases unmatched. CDR3 length equals 14 residues. Each CDR3 protein gets one entry after TCRdb re-called the reads with MiXCR. The repertoire holds 200,000 to 250,000 distinct CDR3 sequences, with roughly 23% as singletons. This clonotype was detected only a few times. The chain links TRBV2 to TRBJ1-4; 7 positions agree with TRBD1. The receptor was isolated from a human donor in good health (CMV status not recorded). Some clones in this sample may be carry-over from other donors' samples. Sequences were obtained from CD8+ T cells from PBMCs. The CDR3 nucleotides are TGTGCCAGCAGTGGGGACAGCGATAATGAAAAACTGTTTTTT. Encoded protein: CASSGDSDNEKLFF.